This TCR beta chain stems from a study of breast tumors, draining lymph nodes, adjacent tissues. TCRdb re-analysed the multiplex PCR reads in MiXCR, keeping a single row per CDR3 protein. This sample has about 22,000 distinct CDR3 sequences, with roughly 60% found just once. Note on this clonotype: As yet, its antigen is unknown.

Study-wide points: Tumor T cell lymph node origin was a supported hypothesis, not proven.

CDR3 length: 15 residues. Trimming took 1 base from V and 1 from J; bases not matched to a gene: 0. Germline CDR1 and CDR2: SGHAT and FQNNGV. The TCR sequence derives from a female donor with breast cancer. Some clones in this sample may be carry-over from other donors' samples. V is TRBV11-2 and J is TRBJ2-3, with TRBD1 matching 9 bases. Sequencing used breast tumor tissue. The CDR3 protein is CASSLGTGGTDTQYF. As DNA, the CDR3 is TGTGCCAGCAGCTTAGGGACAGGGGGCACAGATACGCAGTATTTT. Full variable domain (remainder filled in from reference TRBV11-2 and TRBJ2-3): EAGVAQSPRYKIIEKRQSVAFWCNPISGHATLYWYQQILGQGPKLLIQFQNNGVVDDSQLPKDRFSAERLKGVDSTLKIQPAKLEDSAVYLCASSLGTGGTDTQYFGPGTRLTVL.